This T cell receptor (beta chain) was sequenced for a study of blood T cells in healthy people across ages. The germline V gene has CDR1 LGHNA and CDR2 YSLEER. The CDR3 is 13 residues long. V was pared by 5 bases and J by 9 bases, with 11 bases between. Alongside a J-beta primer mix, a sample-barcoded 5' primer served in a second PCR lasting roughly 7 to 11 cycles. TCRdb reprocessed the 5' RACE reads with MiXCR, giving one entry per CDR3 protein. The sample has roughly 1.5 million distinct CDR3 sequences; 35% to 45% are singletons. The sequence came from a woman aged 18-29 years in good health. Sequenced material: blood. The chain links TRBV4-3 to TRBJ1-6, with D uncertain. The CDR3 bases are TGCGCCAGCAGCTGGACTGATAGTTCACCCCTCCACTTT. Amino acids: CASSWTDSSPLHF.